The 17 T cell receptor beta chains below were found in one sample sequenced in a study of blood T cell repertoires in COVID-19. Generated by immunoSEQ multiplex PCR, the TCRdb table keeps only in-frame clones and is missing some. Of more than 85,000 clones in the sample, around nine tenths are singletons; the top ten hold 2.1%. Sequencing was done on a sample of peripheral blood. Every receptor here comes from a man aged 50-60 years with COVID-19, enrolled during active disease.

V and J are TRBV27 and TRBJ1-1, with D possibly matching TRBD1 (5 bases). The CDR3 extends over 14 amino acids. With 3 bases removed from V and 3 bases from J, the gap between germline ends came to 11 bases. Looked up from germline, CDR1 is MNHEY and CDR2 is SMNVEV (reference sequence). The CDR3 DNA reads as TGTGCCAGCAGTTTTGGGGCTAGGGACACTGAAGCTTTCTTT. This codes for CASSFGARDTEAFF.

The chain carries TRBV2 and TRBJ1-2; 10 bases are shared with TRBD1. CDR1 SNHLY and CDR2 FYNNEI come from the germline V gene. The length of the CDR3 is 14 residues. J gave up 4 bases and V 7 bases, and 6 bases lay outside the gene matches. This CDR3 reads CASIPGQGTYGYTF. CDR3 DNA: TGTGCCAGCATTCCGGGACAGGGGACCTATGGCTACACCTTC.

This sequence joins TRBV3-1 (or the pseudogene TRBV3-2) and TRBJ1-6, with D maybe TRBD1 (5 bases). Deletions cut 6 bases from V and 10 bases from J, with 13 bases between. CDR3 length: 13 residues. Germline lookup yields CDR1 LGHDT and CDR2 YNNKEL (reference sequence). CDR3 residues: CASSPLDSSPLHF. In DNA form, the CDR3 reads TGTGCCAGCAGTCCCCTTGACAGCTCACCCCTCCACTTT.

The V call is TRBV5-4, the J call TRBJ2-3; D might be TRBD2 (5 bases). Between the trimmed V and J ends, which lost 0 bases and 0 bases, there was a span of 5 bases. The length of the CDR3 is 14 residues. Germline V gene lookup returns CDR1 SGHNT and CDR2 YYREEE (reference sequence). The CDR3 sequence: CASSLGRSTDTQYF. DNA for the CDR3: TGTGCCAGCAGCTTGGGGAGGAGCACAGATACGCAGTATTTT.

This clone was counted a few times. The chain combines TRBV27 with TRBJ2-1, with 15 bases lining up with TRBD2. The CDR3 has 17 amino acids. Unmatched junction bases numbered 6, after V lost 0 bases and J lost 9 bases. Germline CDR1 reads MNHEY; CDR2 reads SMNVEV (reference sequence). The CDR3 reads CASSLSRTSGGAIEQFF. The CDR3 DNA reads TGTGCCAGCAGTTTATCGAGGACTAGCGGGGGGGCCATTGAGCAGTTCTTC.

This chain uses TRBV18 with TRBJ1-5, with unresolved D. The V end lost 6 bases, the J end lost 7 bases, and 13 bases lay between the germline ends. This CDR3 has 13 residues. Germline CDR1 and CDR2: KGHSH and LQKENI. The CDR3 protein is CASSIREEQPQHF. The CDR3 DNA reads TGTGCCAGCTCTATAAGAGAAGAGCAGCCCCAGCATTTT. Supplemented by reference TRBV18 and TRBJ1-5, the full variable domain reads NAGVMQNPRHLVRRRGQEARLRCSPMKGHSHVYWYRQLPEEGLKFMVYLQKENIIDESGMPKERFSAEFPKEGPSILRIQQVVRGDSAAYFCASSIREEQPQHFGDGTRLSIL.

This chain joins TRBV2 and TRBJ2-2; the D is unclear. V lost 4 bases and J 0 bases, leaving 9 bases between the germline ends. The CDR3 spans 15 residues. CDR1 SNHLY and CDR2 FYNNEI come from the germline V gene. The CDR3 is CASSVETTNTGELFF. The CDR3 DNA reads as TGTGCCAGCAGTGTAGAGACAACGAACACCGGGGAGCTGTTTTTT.

The chain combines TRBV6-1 with TRBJ1-3; D may be TRBD1 (5 bases). CDR1 is MNHNS, CDR2 SASEGT, per germline. V dropped 0 bases and J dropped 9 bases, with 6 bases sitting between them. The length of the CDR3 is 12 residues. This CDR3 reads CASSEARGTIYF. The DNA of the CDR3 is TGTGCCAGCAGTGAAGCTAGGGGCACCATATATTTT.

The chain employs TRBV12-5 and TRBJ2-1; 7 bases agree with TRBD1. The CDR3 contains 17 residues. Trimming removed 4 bases from V and 5 bases from J; junction bases left unmatched: 14. From germline, CDR1 is LGHNT and CDR2 FRNRAP. The CDR3, as DNA: TGTGCTAGTGGTTCCTTCCCGACAGGGAGTTTAAACAATGAGCAGTTCTTC. Its protein is CASGSFPTGSLNNEQFF.

CDR3 residues: CASSPTGGAGYNEQFF. The CDR3 nucleotides are TGTGCCAGCAGCCCGACGGGCGGAGCGGGGTATAATGAGCAGTTCTTC. The genes are TRBV11-2 and TRBJ2-1, with 7 bases that match TRBD2. With V trimmed by 5 bases and J by 7 bases, 14 bases remained unmatched. CDR1 and CDR2 (germline): SGHAT, FQNNGV. The CDR3 length is 16 residues.

This clone was recorded a few times. The V call is TRBV4-2, the J call TRBJ1-5, with D hard to call. Trimming cost V 4 bases and J 2 bases, with 18 bases left between them. The CDR3 is 17 amino acids. Germline CDR1 LGHNA, CDR2 YNFKEQ. CDR3 sequence (DNA): TGTGCCAGCAGCCCCGAGGGAGGCCGATATGGCAATCAGCCCCAGCATTTT. It translates to CASSPEGGRYGNQPQHF.

This clone was recorded only once. J is TRBJ2-7 and V is TRBV5-8; possible D gene TRBD1, 5 bases. Trimming took 1 base from V and 5 from J, leaving 7 bases between them. The CDR3 is 12 residues long. The germline gives CDR1 SGHTS, CDR2 YDEGEE. The CDR3 region is CASSLRGHEQYF. As DNA, the CDR3 is TGTGCCAGCAGCTTGAGGGGCCACGAGCAGTACTTC. Combining the CDR3 with reference TRBV5-8 and TRBJ2-7 gives the whole variable domain EAGVTQSPTHLIKTRGQQATLRCSPISGHTSVYWYQQALGLGLQFLLWYDEGEERNRGNFPPRFSGRQFPNYSSELNVNALELEDSALYLCASSLRGHEQYFGPGTRLTVT.

The V call is TRBV5-1, the J call TRBJ1-6, with 7 bases identical to TRBD1. The CDR3 sequence is 15 residues long. Germline CDR1 reads SGHRS; CDR2 reads YFSETQ. The trim removed 4 bases at V and 12 bases at J, leaving 13 bases unmatched. CDR3 DNA: TGCGCCAGCAGCCCGGAAGTAGGGGGCTCTCGACCCCTCCACTTT. Translated, it gives CASSPEVGGSRPLHF.

V is TRBV5-1 and J is TRBJ1-1; D remains ambiguous. Germline CDR1 SGHRS, CDR2 YFSETQ. The CDR3 is 13 amino acids. Between the trimmed V and J ends, which lost 4 bases and 7 bases, there was a span of 14 bases. In DNA form, the CDR3 reads TGCGCCAGCAGCCTCGACTATAATAATGAAGCTTTCTTT. Translated, it gives CASSLDYNNEAFF.

The chain is built from TRBV6-6 and TRBJ1-2; D possibly corresponds to TRBD1 (6 bases). Germline V gene data show CDR1 as MNHNY and CDR2 as SVGAGI (reference sequence). The CDR3 loop spans 16 amino acids. V dropped 6 bases and J dropped 8 bases, with 25 bases sitting between them. In DNA, the CDR3 is TGTGCCAGCAGGTATACCCCTCAAGGGGGTAGGCAAGGCTACACCTTC. It encodes CASRYTPQGGRQGYTF.

The rearrangement joins TRBV19 to TRBJ1-4; 8 bases agree with TRBD1. The germline V gene encodes CDR1 LNHDA and CDR2 SQIVND (reference sequence). This CDR3 spans 14 amino acids. Losses at the gene ends were 5 bases for V and 8 bases for J; bases not matched to a gene: 7. CDR3 in DNA: TGTGCCAGTAGTCCCCAGGGACAGGCCGAAAAACTGTTTTTT. Residues: CASSPQGQAEKLFF.

The V gene is TRBV5-1, the J gene TRBJ1-5; 7 bases fit TRBD1. This CDR3 is 13 amino acids long. V gave up 0 bases and J gave up 8 bases; unmatched junction bases: 2. Germline lookup yields CDR1 SGHRS and CDR2 YFSETQ. CDR3 in DNA: TGCGCCAGCAGCTTGGGGGACAGTGAGCCCCAGCATTTT. Protein sequence: CASSLGDSEPQHF.